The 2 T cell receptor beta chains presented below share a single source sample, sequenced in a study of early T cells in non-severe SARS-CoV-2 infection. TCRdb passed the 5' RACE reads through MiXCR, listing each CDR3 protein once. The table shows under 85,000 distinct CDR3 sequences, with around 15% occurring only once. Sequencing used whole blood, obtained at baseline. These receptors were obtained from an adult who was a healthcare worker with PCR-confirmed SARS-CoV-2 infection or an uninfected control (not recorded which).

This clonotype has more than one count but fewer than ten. CDR3 region: CARGGTGDQPQHF. The CDR3 DNA is TGTGCCAGAGGGGGGACAGGGGATCAGCCCCAGCATTTT. V usage is TRBV2 and J usage is TRBJ1-5; 10 positions match TRBD1. Germline V gives CDR1 SNHLY, CDR2 FYNNEI. CDR3 length: 13 residues. J lost 5 bases, V lost 9 bases, and 4 bases had no gene match. The full variable domain, its missing parts supplied by reference TRBV2 and TRBJ1-5, is EPEVTQTPSHQVTQMGQEVILRCVPISNHLYFYWYRQILGQKVEFLVSFYNNEISEKSEIFDDQFSVERPDGSNFTLKIRSTKLEDSAMYFCARGGTGDQPQHFGDGTRLSIL.

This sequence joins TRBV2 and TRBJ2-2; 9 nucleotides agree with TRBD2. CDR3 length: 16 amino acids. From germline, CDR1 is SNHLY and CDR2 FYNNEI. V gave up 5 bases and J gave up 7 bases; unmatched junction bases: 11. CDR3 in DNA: TGTGCCAGCAGTCTTCGGGTTAGCGGGAGATACGGGGAGCTGTTTTTT. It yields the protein CASSLRVSGRYGELFF. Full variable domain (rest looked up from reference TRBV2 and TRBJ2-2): EPEVTQTPSHQVTQMGQEVILRCVPISNHLYFYWYRQILGQKVEFLVSFYNNEISEKSEIFDDQFSVERPDGSNFTLKIRSTKLEDSAMYFCASSLRVSGRYGELFFGEGSRLTVL.